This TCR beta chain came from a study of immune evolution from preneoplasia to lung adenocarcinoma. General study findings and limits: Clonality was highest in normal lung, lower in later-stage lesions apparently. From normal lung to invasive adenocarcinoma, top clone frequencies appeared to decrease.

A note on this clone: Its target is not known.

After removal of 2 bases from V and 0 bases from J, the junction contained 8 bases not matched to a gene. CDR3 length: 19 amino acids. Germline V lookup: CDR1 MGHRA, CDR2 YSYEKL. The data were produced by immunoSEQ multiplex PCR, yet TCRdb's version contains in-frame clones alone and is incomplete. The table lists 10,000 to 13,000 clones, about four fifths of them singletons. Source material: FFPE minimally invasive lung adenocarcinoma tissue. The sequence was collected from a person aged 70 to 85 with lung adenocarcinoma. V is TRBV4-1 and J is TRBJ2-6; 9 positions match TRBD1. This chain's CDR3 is CASSQLGQGVFSGANVLTF. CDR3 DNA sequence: TGCGCCAGCAGCCAACTGGGACAGGGTGTTTTCTCTGGGGCCAACGTCCTGACTTTC.